This T cell receptor beta chain appears in the sequencing data of a study of cytomegalovirus exposure and HLA in healthy donors. The overall study: Tens of millions of unique TCRs from HLA-typed donors made up an early data release. Points from the study as a whole: Association of a missense DCLRE1C variant with TCR beta V- and J-gene trimming was reported in a later analysis. More clonal expansion characterized HLA-associated TCR beta chains than equally common others in a later analysis.

The CDR3 spans 15 residues. Germline assignment: CDR1 PRHDT and CDR2 FYEKMQ (reference sequence). Trimming left V 0 bases short and J 2 bases short, with 10 bases between. Vbeta (60) and Jbeta (13) primers were used in the PCR. Per the study methods: Around 83 million unique TCR beta chains, some 9.9 million shared, were counted in a later analysis. Clones were sequenced by immunoSEQ multiplex PCR, and TCRdb holds only the in-frame ones, with some missing. D and trimming come from the DNA, and the V and J calls and clone size come from that table. This table holds about 92,000 clones. A remark on this clone: The antigen remains undetermined.

The chain carries TRBV13 and TRBJ1-2; D is possibly TRBD1 (5 bases). This TCR derives from a man aged 50-60 years in good health and CMV-seropositive. The sample taken for sequencing was PBMCs. CDR3 amino acids: CASSLGSRENYGYTF. In DNA, the CDR3 is TGTGCCAGCAGCTTAGGCTCCAGGGAAAACTATGGCTACACCTTC.